These T cell receptor beta chains were read from a single sample in a study of cytomegalovirus exposure and HLA in healthy donors. The protocol was immunoSEQ multiplex PCR, while the TCRdb copy is restricted to in-frame clones and leaves out a portion. This sample has about 160,000 clones, with around 96% found just once. The source material was PBMCs. These receptors all stem from a woman aged 18-29 years in good health and CMV-seronegative. CDR3s include the opening cysteine and the closing phenylalanine or tryptophan. Fields, in order: J gene, clone size, V gene, CDR3 length, D gene, CDR3 DNA, CDR3 protein. D genes are given only for firm matches. Clone size is given for some rows only: seen once, a few or many times, or a class if the clone is expanded.

>TRBJ1-1|-|TRBV5-6|12|-
TGTGCCAGCAGGAATGAGGGCACTGAAGCTTTCTTT
CASRNEGTEAFF
>TRBJ2-1|-|TRBV15|12|-
TGTGCCACCTTCGATAGAAACAATGAGCAGTTCTTC
CATFDRNNEQFF
>TRBJ1-1|-|TRBV7-2|17|TRBD1
TGTGCCAGCAGCTCCCGGACAGGGTCTCTCGTGAACACTGAAGCTTTCTTT
CASSSRTGSLVNTEAFF
>TRBJ2-7|-|TRBV7-9|14|-
TGTGCCAGCAGCTTAGCGAACAGAACCTACGAGCAGTACTTC
CASSLANRTYEQYF
>TRBJ2-7|-|TRBV27|14|TRBD1
TGTGCCAGCAGTTTAGGGACAGGCTCCTACGAGCAGTACTTC
CASSLGTGSYEQYF
>TRBJ2-3|-|TRBV2|17|TRBD2
TGTGCCAGCAGTGAATCTCGGGCGGGGGGGCAGAAAGATACGCAGTATTTT
CASSESRAGGQKDTQYF
>TRBJ2-2|-|TRBV5-4|14|-
TGTGCCAGCAGCGCCCCGGGAAAGTACGGGGAGCTGTTTTTT
CASSAPGKYGELFF
>TRBJ2-7|-|TRBV5-1|16|-
TGCGCCAGCAGCTTGAAAGACGGGGGGCCGTCCTACGAGCAGTACTTC
CASSLKDGGPSYEQYF
>TRBJ1-4|-|TRBV30|12|TRBD1
TGTGCCTGGAGACAGGGGAATGAAAAACTGTTTTTT
CAWRQGNEKLFF
>TRBJ1-2|-|TRBV7-9|14|TRBD1
TGTGCCAGCAGCCCACAGGGGACTAACTATGGCTACACCTTC
CASSPQGTNYGYTF
>TRBJ2-3|-|TRBV19|12|-
TGTGCCAGTAGGGCTCCAGGGGATACGCAGTATTTT
CASRAPGDTQYF
>TRBJ1-5|-|TRBV19|15|-
TGTGCCAGTAGTTTAGGACAGTATAGCATCAATCCCCAGCATTTT
CASSLGQYSINPQHF
>TRBJ1-3|-|TRBV5-4|13|-
TGTGCCAGCAGCTCGGGGGAGGGAAACACCATATATTTT
CASSSGEGNTIYF
>TRBJ2-7|-|TRBV2|14|-
TGTGCCAGCAGCCCGGGACAACTCCTCTACGAGCAGTACTTC
CASSPGQLLYEQYF
>TRBJ2-3|-|TRBV6-6|16|TRBD2
TGTGCCAGCCGCTTTGGGGGAGCGGGGAGCACAGATACGCAGTATTTT
CASRFGGAGSTDTQYF
>TRBJ2-3|-|TRBV4-2|18|TRBD2
TGTGCCAGCAGCCCGGGGGCCGCGGGACTAGCTGCGAGGGATACGCAGTATTTT
CASSPGAAGLAARDTQYF
>TRBJ1-4|-|TRBV2|15|-
TGTGCCAGCAGTTCCGCAGGGGTCGTGGGTGAAAAACTGTTTTTT
CASSSAGVVGEKLFF
>TRBJ1-1|-|TRBV6-1|14|-
TGTGCCAGCAGTCCCCAAGGGGTGAACACTGAAGCTTTCTTT
CASSPQGVNTEAFF
>TRBJ2-2|-|TRBV18|16|TRBD2
TGTGCCAGCTCACCTAATAGCGGGGCGAACACCGGGGAGCTGTTTTTT
CASSPNSGANTGELFF
>TRBJ1-2|-|TRBV5-1|15|-
TGCGCCAGCAGCTTGGACGGTCAGCGGCTGAATGGCTACACCTTC
CASSLDGQRLNGYTF
>TRBJ1-2|-|TRBV18|15|-
TGTGCCAGCTCACCAGAGGCGGGAATTAACTATGGCTACACCTTC
CASSPEAGINYGYTF
>TRBJ2-7|-|TRBV12-5|13|TRBD1
TGTGCTAGTGCCCCGGGACAGGCGAGGGAGCAGTACTTC
CASAPGQAREQYF
>TRBJ2-7|-|TRBV6-1|16|TRBD1
TGTGCCAGCAGTGACCCCGGGACAGGGGGCCAGTACGAGCAGTACTTC
CASSDPGTGGQYEQYF
>TRBJ1-1|-|TRBV7-9|12|-
TGTGCCAGCAGCCAAACAGGCACTGAAGCTTTCTTT
CASSQTGTEAFF
>TRBJ2-5|-|TRBV6-1|18|TRBD2
TGTGCCAGCAGTGAAGGCCCGGGACTAGCGGGGGGTCAAGAGACCCAGTACTTC
CASSEGPGLAGGQETQYF
>TRBJ2-7|-|TRBV7-2|16|TRBD2
TGTGCCAGCAGCCCCGGCGGGGGGCTAACAAGGGACGAGCAGTACTTC
CASSPGGGLTRDEQYF
>TRBJ2-7|-|TRBV11-2|13|-
TGTGCCAGCAGCTTAGACCAGTCCTACGAGCAGTACTTC
CASSLDQSYEQYF
>TRBJ2-3|-|TRBV6-5|14|-
TGTGCCAGCAGTTACGGAGTCAGCACAGATACGCAGTATTTT
CASSYGVSTDTQYF
>TRBJ2-1|-|TRBV2|15|TRBD1
TGTGCCAGCAGGACTGACAGGGGCTTTGGATCCCGGCAGTTCTTC
CASRTDRGFGSRQFF
>TRBJ2-7|-|TRBV6-1|15|TRBD1
TGTGCCAGCAGTGAATTCGGGACAGGCTATATCGAGCAGTACTTC
CASSEFGTGYIEQYF
>TRBJ2-2|once|TRBV5-8|17|TRBD1
TGTGCCAGCAGCACCTATCGTGGACAGGGTGTCACCGGGGAGCTGTTTTTT
CASSTYRGQGVTGELFF
>TRBJ2-7|-|TRBV2|13|TRBD1
TGTGCCAGCGCGGGACAGGGAGCCTACGAGCAGTACTTC
CASAGQGAYEQYF
>TRBJ1-2|-|TRBV4-2|18|TRBD1
TGTGCCAGCAGCCACACTGGGGCGACAGGGGCGGGGAACTATGGCTACACCTTC
CASSHTGATGAGNYGYTF
>TRBJ1-1|-|TRBV5-1|12|-
TGCGCCAGCAGCTTGGAATCGGGTGGAGCTTTCTTT
CASSLESGGAFF
>TRBJ2-1|-|TRBV9|14|TRBD2
TGTGCCAGTGGGGGGGGAGGGGACTACAATGAGCAGTTCTTC
CASGGGGDYNEQFF
>TRBJ1-1|-|TRBV10-3|14|-
TGTGCCATCAGTGAGTCAACGAGGAGGGAGGAGGCTTTCTTT
CAISESTRREEAFF
>TRBJ2-1|-|TRBV6-5|12|-
TGTGCCAGCAGTTATAAGGGGATAAAGGAGTTCTTC
CASSYKGIKEFF
>TRBJ1-6|-|TRBV27|12|-
TGTGCCAGCAGTTACAGCAATTCACCCCTCCACTTT
CASSYSNSPLHF
>TRBJ2-7|-|TRBV6-5|14|TRBD1
TGTGCCAGCAGTCGACGACAGGGGTGGTACGAGCAGTACTTC
CASSRRQGWYEQYF
>TRBJ2-3|-|TRBV7-6|17|TRBD2
TGTGCCAGCAGCTCAGGACTAGCGGGGGGGCGGGGAGATACGCAGTATTTT
CASSSGLAGGRGDTQYF
>TRBJ2-3|-|TRBV5-1|16|-
TGCGCCAGCAGCTTACACGGGTCTACTAGCACAGATACGCAGTATTTT
CASSLHGSTSTDTQYF
>TRBJ1-2|-|TRBV6-1|16|-
TGTGCCAGCACTGAAAGGAGAGGGGGTACTAACTATGGCTACACCTTC
CASTERRGGTNYGYTF
>TRBJ1-6|-|TRBV6-5|13|TRBD1
TGTGCCAGCAGTACCCGACAGGGTGCAACCCTCCACTTT
CASSTRQGATLHF
>TRBJ2-2|-|TRBV7-2|15|-
TGTGCCAGCAGCTGGAACAGGGCGGGCACCGGGGAGCTGTTTTTT
CASSWNRAGTGELFF
>TRBJ2-2|-|TRBV7-9|17|TRBD1
TGTGCCAGCAGCTCGAGGAAGGGACAGGGAGAAACCGGGGAGCTGTTTTTT
CASSSRKGQGETGELFF
>TRBJ1-5|-|TRBV30|13|-
TGTGCCTGGAGTGGAGGGAGCAATCAGCCCCAGCATTTT
CAWSGGSNQPQHF
>TRBJ1-2|-|TRBV30|15|-
TGTGCCTGGGTGTCCGTTCGGACAGCTAACTATGGCTACACCTTC
CAWVSVRTANYGYTF
>TRBJ2-7|-|TRBV4-1|18|-
TGCGCCAGCAGCCAGCCATCCTTCTACAGGGAGCCCTACTACGAGCAGTACTTC
CASSQPSFYREPYYEQYF
>TRBJ1-2|-|TRBV5-1|14|-
TGCGCCAGCAGCGTACCTCGGGCACAGGGTGGCTACACCTTC
CASSVPRAQGGYTF
>TRBJ2-7|-|TRBV27|15|TRBD1
TGTGCCAGCAGTTTCCCCGGACAGGCAACCTACGAGCAGTACTTC
CASSFPGQATYEQYF
>TRBJ2-7|-|TRBV28|16|TRBD1
TGTGCCAGCAGGACCAGAGGGACAGGGAATAAGTACGAGCAGTACTTC
CASRTRGTGNKYEQYF
>TRBJ2-2|-|TRBV29-1|16|-
TGCAGCGCCACCCCCACAGGGACGATGAACACCGGGGAGCTGTTTTTT
CSATPTGTMNTGELFF